This T cell receptor (beta chain) is from a study of cytomegalovirus exposure and HLA in healthy donors. Primers: 60 Vbeta forward and 13 Jbeta reverse. Only in-frame clones appear in the TCRdb table, and some are missing; sequencing was by immunoSEQ multiplex PCR. The data hold 150,000 to 200,000 clones, with almost 80% observed a single time. Germline-derived CDR1 and CDR2 are MDHEN and SYDVKM. The CDR3 totals 16 residues. A word on this clone: One end of the junction fails to match germline, which may point to a read error.

The chain is built from TRBV28 and TRBJ1-3; D not certain. Sample: PBMCs. This TCR derives from a woman aged 50 to 60 in good health and CMV-seropositive. The CDR3 spells CASSLYQSRSENTIYF. CDR3 DNA sequence: TGTGCCAGCAGTTTATACCAAAGCAGGTCTGAAAACACCATATATTTT.